The 20 T cell receptor beta chains given below trace back to one sample, sequenced in a study of human T cells and chemical hapten exposure. TCRdb recomputed calls from the RACE reads with MiXCR, one row per CDR3 protein. The sample comprises approximately 88,000 distinct CDR3 sequences, roughly 13% of which are singletons, and approximately 5.2% rests with the top ten. Time point described: patch test 3, about 24 weeks after DPC sensitization. Treatment here: therapeutic diphenylcyclopropenone sensitization with weekly scalp DPC. The input for sequencing was whole blood, taken in connection with sensitization to the hapten diphenylcyclopropenone (DPC). The receptors derive from a woman aged 50 to 65 with alopecia areata. Some clones in this sample may be carry-over from other donors' samples.

This clonotype was recorded many times. The rearrangement joins TRBV3-1 to TRBJ2-7; D not resolved. V dropped 3 bases and J dropped 1 base, with 7 bases sitting between them. Germline V lookup: CDR1 LGHDT, CDR2 YNNKEL (reference sequence). The CDR3 extends over 13 amino acids. CDR3 sequence (DNA): TGTGCCAGCAGCCATTGGGATTCCTACGAGCAGTACTTC. Translation: CASSHWDSYEQYF.

This clonotype was seen more than once but under ten times. The gene calls are TRBV2 and TRBJ2-3; D is possibly TRBD1 (5 bases). The CDR3 length is 14 residues. V was shortened by 6 bases and J by 4 bases, with 14 bases between the two germline ends. Germline-derived CDR1 and CDR2 are SNHLY and FYNNEI. The CDR3 here is CASSPPQTADTQYF. In DNA form, the CDR3 reads TGTGCCAGCAGCCCACCCCAGACAGCAGATACGCAGTATTTT.

In DNA, the CDR3 is TGTGCCAGCAGCCGGGTACGCGATGAGCAGTTCTTC. Translating gives CASSRVRDEQFF. V gene TRBV4-2 combines with J gene TRBJ2-1, with D unclear. Between the trimmed V and J ends, which lost 4 bases and 8 bases, there was a span of 9 bases. This CDR3 contains 12 residues. Germline V gives CDR1 LGHNA, CDR2 YNFKEQ.

This clonotype was seen more than once but under ten times. CDR3 protein: CASSQNLGTDSPLHF. As DNA, the CDR3 is TGTGCCAGCAGCCAAAATTTAGGGACAGATTCACCCCTCCACTTT. This rearrangement joins TRBV14 to TRBJ1-6; 7 bases map to TRBD1. Germline V gene sequence: CDR1 SGHDN, CDR2 FVKESK. Losses at the gene ends were 2 bases for V and 8 bases for J; bases not matched to a gene: 6. This CDR3 contains 15 residues.

The J gene is TRBJ1-1, the V gene TRBV29-1; the D is unclear. The CDR3 loop spans 15 amino acids. Germline CDR1 reads SQVTM; CDR2 reads ANQGSEA. Trimming left V 4 bases short and J 0 bases short, with 15 bases between. The CDR3 loop reads CSVVRQLSMNTEAFF. The CDR3 nucleotides read TGCAGCGTTGTAAGGCAGCTTTCCATGAACACTGAAGCTTTCTTT. The variable domain in full, completed from reference TRBV29-1 and TRBJ1-1, reads SAVISQKPSRDICQRGTSLTIQCQVDSQVTMMFWYRQQPGQSLTLIATANQGSEATYESGFVIDKFPISRPNLTFSTLTVSNMSPEDSSIYLCSVVRQLSMNTEAFFGQGTRLTVV.

This clonotype came up a few times. The chain couples TRBV20-1 to TRBJ2-3; 15 bases fit TRBD2. The CDR3 loop spans 18 amino acids. Germline values: CDR1 DFQATT, CDR2 SNEGSKA (reference sequence). With 2 bases clipped from V and 4 bases from J, the junction kept 10 bases outside the gene matches. CDR3 nucleotide sequence: TGCAGTGCTAGAAAAGGACTAGCGGGAGGGGTGTCGGCAGATACGCAGTATTTT. Its translation: CSARKGLAGGVSADTQYF.

The chain couples TRBV7-8 to TRBJ2-7; the match to TRBD2 covers 9 bases. The CDR3 totals 15 residues. The germline V gene encodes CDR1 SGHVS and CDR2 FQNEAQ. V gave up 5 bases and J gave up 7 bases; unmatched junction bases: 12. The CDR3 sequence: CASSTSAGGMGEQYF. The CDR3, as DNA: TGTGCCAGCAGCACCTCAGCGGGAGGTATGGGAGAGCAGTACTTC.

The J gene is TRBJ1-4, the V gene TRBV20-1, with D uncertain. The CDR3 sequence is 10 residues long. V lost 6 bases and J lost 8, with 7 bases in between. Germline CDR1 and CDR2: DFQATT and SNEGSKA (reference sequence). CDR3 sequence (DNA): TGCAGTGCATTTGGCGAAAAACTGTTTTTT. The encoded protein is CSAFGEKLFF.

This clonotype was counted once. This chain uses TRBV5-5 with TRBJ1-5; the D gene is possibly TRBD1 (5 bases). The germline CDR1 and CDR2 sequences are SGHKS and YYEKEE (reference sequence). The CDR3 runs to 13 residues. The V gene lost 2 bases and the J gene lost 7 bases, with 10 bases spanning the gap. The CDR3 DNA sequence: TGTGCCAGCAGCTTCGATGGGGCCCAGCCCCAGCATTTT. This codes for CASSFDGAQPQHF. The variable domain in full, completed from reference TRBV5-5 and TRBJ1-5, reads DAGVTQSPTHLIKTRGQQVTLRCSPISGHKSVSWYQQVLGQGPQFIFQYYEKEERGRGNFPDRFSARQFPNYSSELNVNALLLGDSALYLCASSFDGAQPQHFGDGTRLSIL.

J is TRBJ2-1 and V is TRBV5-1; 11 bases fit TRBD2. With 0 bases clipped from V and 10 bases from J, the junction kept 6 bases outside the gene matches. Germline V gene lookup returns CDR1 SGHRS and CDR2 YFSETQ. The CDR3 sequence is 15 residues long. CDR3 amino acids: CASSLARGLAGEQFF. The DNA of the CDR3 is TGCGCCAGCAGCTTGGCCCGTGGACTAGCGGGCGAGCAGTTCTTC.

The chain is built from TRBV6-2 or TRBV6-3 and TRBJ2-1, with D unresolved. V was shortened by 4 bases and J by 11 bases, with 9 bases between the two germline ends. CDR3 length: 11 amino acids. Germline V gives CDR1 MNHEY, CDR2 SVGEGT. CDR3 loop: CASSSAGKQFF. For the CDR3, the DNA is TGTGCCAGCAGTTCCGCTGGGAAGCAGTTCTTC.

This clonotype was detected ten times or more. V is TRBV12-5 and J is TRBJ1-1; D perhaps matches TRBD1 (5 bases). The ends were cut back, 3 bases at V and 2 bases at J, with 13 bases in the middle. This CDR3 has 15 residues. Germline V gene lookup returns CDR1 LGHNT and CDR2 FRNRAP. The CDR3 DNA sequence: TGTGCTAGTGGTTTCTTTCAGGGACGAAACACTGAAGCTTTCTTT. This encodes CASGFFQGRNTEAFF.

The chain joins TRBV7-2 to TRBJ2-3, with a possible D match to TRBD1 (7 bases). The CDR3 runs to 17 residues. Germline V gives CDR1 SGHTA, CDR2 FQGNSA. Trimming took off 3 bases at V and 0 bases at J, with 16 bases between the two ends. CDR3 in amino acids: CASSLVGRGVSTDTQYF. CDR3 nucleotide sequence: TGTGCCAGCAGCTTGGTGGGCAGGGGGGTTAGCACAGATACGCAGTATTTT.

In this sample, this clonotype turned up a few times. This chain joins TRBV5-1 and TRBJ2-5; D remains unclear. The CDR3 contains 13 residues. Between the trimmed V and J ends, which lost 0 bases and 5 bases, there was a span of 8 bases. Germline V CDR1 and CDR2: SGHRS, YFSETQ. CDR3 loop: CASSLEARETQYF. The CDR3 DNA follows: TGCGCCAGCAGCTTGGAAGCACGGGAGACCCAGTACTTC.

In its sample, this clonotype was seen many times. The chain links TRBV2 to TRBJ2-1; no firm D call. Germline loops: CDR1 SNHLY, CDR2 FYNNEI. V lost 7 bases to trimming and J lost 6 bases, with 19 bases between them. CDR3 length: 15 residues. CDR3 region: CASIGAGWFSNEQFF. The CDR3 coding sequence is TGTGCCAGCATTGGAGCCGGGTGGTTCAGCAATGAGCAGTTCTTC.

This clonotype was observed a few times. CDR3 coding DNA: TGTGCCAGGGGGGCTGGGAGCCAACGGGGCCCGTACCATGGCTACGAGCAGTACTTC. Protein product: CARGAGSQRGPYHGYEQYF. The chain is built from TRBV21-1 and TRBJ2-7; TRBD1, the table's D call, lacks a check against the DNA. TRBV21-1 is a known pseudogene. The CDR3 is 19 amino acids.

This clonotype was picked up a small number of times. The chain combines TRBV29-1 with TRBJ1-5; D is unclear. Between the trimmed V and J ends, which lost 5 bases and 3 bases, there was a span of 8 bases. The germline CDR1 and CDR2 sequences are SQVTM and ANQGSEA. This CDR3 has 12 amino acids. In DNA, the CDR3 is TGCAGCGTTATACCCATCAATCAGCCCCAGCATTTT. This translates into CSVIPINQPQHF.

This clonotype was seen many times. The CDR3, as DNA: TGTGCCAGTAGTATAGCAGAGGACCACGAGCAGTACTTC. Translated: CASSIAEDHEQYF. The chain combines TRBV19 with TRBJ2-7; D gene unclear. In germline, CDR1 is LNHDA, CDR2 SQIVND (reference sequence). Trimming took 1 base from V and 5 from J, leaving 9 bases between them. The CDR3 length is 13 residues.

V and J are TRBV12-3 or TRBV12-4 and TRBJ2-3, with D possibly being TRBD1 or TRBD2 (5 bases each). The CDR3 has 20 residues. V lost 6 bases and J lost 2, with 30 bases in between. The CDR3 nucleotides are TGTGCCAGCAGCCCACACACCCTTCGCTTTGGGGGTCTGAACACAGATACGCAGTATTTT. It yields the protein CASSPHTLRFGGLNTDTQYF.

This clonotype was counted at least ten times. The rearrangement uses TRBV6-5 and TRBJ1-2; a possible D gene is TRBD1 (6 bases). The germline V gene has CDR1 MNHEY and CDR2 SVGAGI. The CDR3 covers 15 residues. Trimming removed 0 bases at V and 2 bases at J, with 10 bases between. DNA for the CDR3: TGTGCCAGCAGTTACTCAAGGACAGCCAACTATGGCTACACCTTC. It codes for CASSYSRTANYGYTF.